This TCR beta chain emerged from a study of CD8 T cells in Susac syndrome. In the study overall: Among the sequenced Susac syndrome patients, five or six had active disease while 8 or 9 were in remission.

The V end lost 1 base, the J end lost 10 bases, and 7 bases lay between the germline ends. The CDR3 consists of 11 residues. With random hexamers, 0.5 to 1 ug RNA was reverse transcribed. TCRdb reanalysed the immunoSEQ multiplex PCR reads using MiXCR and keeps one entry per CDR3 protein. Seen here are under 200,000 distinct CDR3 sequences, roughly nine tenths observed once, and the top ten hold 0.075% to 0.095%. This chain uses TRBV12-3 or TRBV12-4 with TRBJ2-5; D not certain. The sequence was collected from a human donor with Susac syndrome. Sequencing input: CD4+ T cells from PBMCs. The DNA for the CDR3 is TGTGCCAGCAGTTTAGAGGCGAGCCAGTACTTC. Its translation is CASSLEASQYF.